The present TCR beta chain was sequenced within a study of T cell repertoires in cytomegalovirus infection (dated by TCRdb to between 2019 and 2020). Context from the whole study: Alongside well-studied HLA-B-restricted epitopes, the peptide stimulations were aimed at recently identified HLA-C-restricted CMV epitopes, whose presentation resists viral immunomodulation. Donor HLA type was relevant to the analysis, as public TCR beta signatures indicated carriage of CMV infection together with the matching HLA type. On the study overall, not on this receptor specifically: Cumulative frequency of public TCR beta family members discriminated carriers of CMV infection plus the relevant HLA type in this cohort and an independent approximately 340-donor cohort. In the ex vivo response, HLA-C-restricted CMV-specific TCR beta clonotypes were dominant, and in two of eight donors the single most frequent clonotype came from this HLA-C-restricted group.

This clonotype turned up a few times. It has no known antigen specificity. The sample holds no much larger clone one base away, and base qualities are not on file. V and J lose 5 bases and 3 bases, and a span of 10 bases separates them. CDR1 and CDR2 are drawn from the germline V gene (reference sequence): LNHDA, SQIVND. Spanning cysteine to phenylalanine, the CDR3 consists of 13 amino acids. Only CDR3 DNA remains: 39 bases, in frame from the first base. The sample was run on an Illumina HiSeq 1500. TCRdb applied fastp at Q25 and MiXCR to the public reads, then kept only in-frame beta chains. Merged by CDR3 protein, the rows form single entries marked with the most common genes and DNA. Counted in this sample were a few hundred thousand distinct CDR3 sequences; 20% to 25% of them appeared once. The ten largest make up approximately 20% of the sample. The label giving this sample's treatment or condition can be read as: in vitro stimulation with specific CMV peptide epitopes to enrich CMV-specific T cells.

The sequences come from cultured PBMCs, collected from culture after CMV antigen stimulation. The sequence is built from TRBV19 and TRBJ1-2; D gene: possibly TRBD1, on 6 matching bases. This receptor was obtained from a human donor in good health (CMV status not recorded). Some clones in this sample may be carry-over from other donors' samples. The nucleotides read TGTGCCAGTAGTTATGAGGGGGACTATGGCTACACCTTC. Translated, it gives CASSYEGDYGYTF. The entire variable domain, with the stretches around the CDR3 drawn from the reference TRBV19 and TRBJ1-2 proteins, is DGGITQSPKYLFRKEGQNVTLSCEQNLNHDAMYWYRQDPGQGLRLIYYSQIVNDFQKGDIAEGYSVSREKKESFPLTVTSAQKNPTAFYLCASSYEGDYGYTFGSGTRLTVV.